What follows are 5 T cell receptor beta chains derived from one specimen sequenced in a study of lymphopenia after photon versus proton radiotherapy. Sequenced by immunoSEQ multiplex PCR; TCRdb stores in-frame clones only, minus some. The data hold 68,000 or so clones, with approximately 91% observed a single time. Source: peripheral blood, taken from a patient treated with photon-based radiotherapy. The receptors here all came from a woman in her seventies with pancreatic cancer.

The V call is TRBV5-1, the J call TRBJ1-1, with D possibly matching TRBD1 (5 bases). This CDR3 contains 14 residues. Germline V CDR1 and CDR2: SGHRS, YFSETQ. Trimming took off 1 base at V and 6 bases at J, with 13 bases between the two ends. CDR3 in DNA: TGCGCCAGCAGCTTGTGGGGCCCCGGTTCTGAAGCTTTCTTT. This sequence encodes CASSLWGPGSEAFF.

V gene TRBV27 combines with J gene TRBJ2-2, with D perhaps TRBD2 (7 bases). Germline-derived CDR1 and CDR2 are MNHEY and SMNVEV (reference sequence). This CDR3 has 15 residues. The V and J ends lost 6 bases and 1 base respectively, with 12 bases between them. CDR3 amino acids: CASRRGGQNTGELFF. The CDR3 bases are TGTGCCAGCAGGCGCGGGGGCCAGAACACCGGGGAGCTGTTTTTT.

The V call is TRBV11-3, the J call TRBJ1-1; 10 positions match TRBD1. V lost 4 bases and J lost 2; bases outside the gene matches: 4. The germline V gene has CDR1 SGHNT and CDR2 YENEEA. This CDR3 contains 15 residues. The CDR3 sequence is CASSSGTGANTEAFF. As DNA, the CDR3 is TGTGCCAGCAGCTCGGGGACAGGGGCAAACACTGAAGCTTTCTTT.

This clone was detected a few times. The genes are TRBV4-1 and TRBJ1-4; tentative D call: TRBD1 (5 bases). V was trimmed by 1 base and J by 8 bases, leaving 11 bases between them. CDR3 length: 14 amino acids. The germline V gene encodes CDR1 MGHRA and CDR2 YSYEKL. The CDR3: CASSQAAWTEKLFF. As DNA, the CDR3 is TGCGCCAGCAGCCAAGCCGCGTGGACAGAAAAACTGTTTTTT.

The chain uses TRBV19 and TRBJ2-1; 8 bases match TRBD2. CDR1 is LNHDA, CDR2 SQIVND, per germline (reference sequence). The CDR3 totals 14 residues. The V segment lost 1 base and the J segment 6 bases; nucleotides outside the gene matches: 2. The CDR3 protein is CASSIAGGGNEQFF. The CDR3 DNA reads as TGTGCCAGTAGTATAGCGGGAGGGGGCAATGAGCAGTTCTTC.